These 9 T cell receptor beta chains were sequenced from one sample in a study of T cells in women clearing cervical HPV infection. Assay: immunoSEQ multiplex PCR; the TCRdb copy retains only in-frame clones and omits some. The repertoire table contains about 32,000 clones. The sequenced sample consisted of blood buffy coat. The receptors stem from a woman aged 18 to 69 with a cervical HPV16 infection that either progressed to CIN3+ or cleared (not recorded which).

In regard to this clone: The sequenced fragment ends 3 residues before the CDR3 boundary, so the rest is inferred from the germline J gene. The J gene is TRBJ2-2, the V gene TRBV6-1; perhaps TRBD2 as D (6 bases). Germline assignment: CDR1 MNHNS and CDR2 SASEGT. V shed 4 bases and J shed 3 bases, with 9 bases lying between them. The CDR3 contains 14 residues. The CDR3 loop is CASSVSSDTGELFF. The CDR3 DNA, read in part, is TGTGCCAGCAGTGTTTCTAGCGACACCGGGGAG.

With respect to this clone: The CDR3 end falls 3 residues outside the read, so it is completed with the germline J gene. This chain connects TRBV6-4 to TRBJ2-3, with a possible D match to TRBD2 (6 bases). Trimming pared 5 bases from V and 1 base from J, leaving 13 bases between. Per germline, CDR1 MRHNA and CDR2 SNTAGT. This CDR3 contains 15 residues. CDR3 protein: CASSTSGGGTDTQYF. The CDR3 bases that were read are TGTGCCAGCAGTACGTCTGGCGGGGGCACAGATACG.

This clone is identified as medium-sized from frequency. CDR3 protein: CAISRQGGTGELFF. The sequenced CDR3 bases are TGTGCCATCAGCCGACAGGGGGGTACCGGGGAG. V usage is TRBV10-3 and J usage is TRBJ2-2; 9 bases are a match to TRBD1. The read comes to an end 3 residues before the CDR3 does, leaving the germline J gene to fill in the end. Losses at the gene ends were 6 bases for V and 5 bases for J; bases not matched to a gene: 4. There are 14 residues in the CDR3. The germline gives CDR1 ENHRY, CDR2 SYGVKD.

A word on this clone: From the germline J gene comes the end of the CDR3, since the read stops 3 residues before it. The chain carries TRBV5-1 and TRBJ2-1; 8 nucleotides line up with TRBD2. This CDR3 spans 17 amino acids. V shed 4 bases and J 7 bases; nucleotides not matched to a gene: 16. The V gene's germline CDR1 is SGHRS and CDR2 YFSETQ. CDR3 protein: CASSLDPGLVKGNEQFF. CDR3 bases read: TGCGCCAGCAGCCTTGATCCGGGACTAGTGAAGGGGAATGAG.

A remark on this clone: The observed sequence ends 3 residues before the CDR3 terminus, with the missing tail filled in from the germline J gene. The chain recombines TRBV5-1 with TRBJ1-1, with 7 bases fitting TRBD1. Germline V gene sequence: CDR1 SGHRS, CDR2 YFSETQ. The CDR3 is made up of 14 amino acids. After removal of 4 bases from V and 1 base from J, the junction contained 4 bases not matched to a gene. CDR3 bases read: TGCGCCAGCAGCCAGGGACAGTCGAACACTGAA. This encodes CASSQGQSNTE. The entire CDR3 reads CASSQGQSNTEAFF.

Comments on this clone: Read coverage stops 3 residues before the CDR3 terminus; the germline J gene supplies the remainder. This chain links TRBV2 with TRBJ2-3; 15 nucleotides align to TRBD2. Germline CDR1 SNHLY, CDR2 FYNNEI. Trimming cost V 1 base and J 0 bases; bases outside gene matches: 2. This CDR3 spans 18 amino acids. The sequenced CDR3 bases are TGTGCCAGCAGTGAAGGGACTAGCGGGGGGGGTAGCACAGATACG. It specifies CASSEGTSGGGSTDT. The whole CDR3 protein is CASSEGTSGGGSTDTQYF. The whole variable domain, filled in from reference TRBV2 and TRBJ2-3, reads EPEVTQTPSHQVTQMGQEVILRCVPISNHLYFYWYRQILGQKVEFLVSFYNNEISEKSEIFDDQFSVERPDGSNFTLKIRSTKLEDSAMYFCASSEGTSGGGSTDTQYFGPGTRLTVL.

Worth noting for this clone: The read ends 3 residues before the CDR3 terminus; that terminus is restored from the germline J gene. V gene TRBV24-1 combines with J gene TRBJ2-7; TRBD1 aligns across 7 bases. This CDR3 has 17 residues. CDR1 and CDR2 from the germline V gene are KGHDR and SFDVKD. Losses at the gene ends were 0 bases for V and 0 bases for J; bases not matched to a gene: 7. CDR3 protein: CATSDLDGTDSSYEQYF. CDR3 DNA (partial): TGTGCCACCAGTGATTTGGATGGGACAGATAGCTCCTACGAG.

In the case of this clone: Read coverage stops 3 residues before the CDR3 terminus; the germline J gene supplies the remainder. The chain couples TRBV7-6 to TRBJ2-1; D ambiguous. This CDR3 is built from 13 residues. V was pared by 4 bases and J by 6 bases, with 10 bases between. Germline-derived CDR1 and CDR2 are SGHVS and FNYEAQ. CDR3 loop: CASSSEVSNEQFF. Partial CDR3 DNA: TGTGCCAGCAGCTCCGAGGTCAGCAATGAG.

Turning to this clone: The CDR3 goes on 3 residues after the read ends, and that part is filled in from the germline J gene. This rearrangement joins TRBV20-1 to TRBJ2-7; D not resolved. Per germline, CDR1 DFQATT and CDR2 SNEGSKA (reference sequence). Between the trimmed V and J ends, which lost 7 bases and 0 bases, there was a span of 13 bases. There are 13 residues in the CDR3. The CDR3 DNA, read in part, is TGCAGTGTCCTGACTCTGAGCTCCTACGAG. It specifies CSVLTLSSYE. The whole CDR3 sequence reads CSVLTLSSYEQYF.